The T cell receptor beta chain described here comes from a study of immune evolution from preneoplasia to lung adenocarcinoma (dated by TCRdb to the early 2020s). About the investigation overall: Immune contexture across lung adenocarcinoma precursors and invasive adenocarcinoma was profiled using immune gene expression, TCR sequencing and multiplex immunofluorescence. The overall cohort was made up of 45 to 60 patients with pulmonary nodules who had surgical resection. Resected precursor lesions (AAH, AIS, MIA) and invasive adenocarcinomas were compared with paired morphologically normal lung tissue. POLYSOLVER was used to infer class I HLA alleles from exome data, and LOHHLA was used to detect allele-specific HLA loss. The immune data were integrated with whole exome sequencing and methylation data obtained from the same cohort of nodules. According to the study, around 99 samples were used for TCR sequencing. TCR sequencing data came from approximately 49 patients. Sample size was based on specimen availability rather than a prior power calculation. Study-level results and caveats: Normal lung had the highest top T cell clone frequencies, and these frequencies appeared to fall progressively from AAH through AIS, MIA and invasive adenocarcinoma. The findings rested on association rather than direct causation, and larger cohorts with long-term follow-up and longitudinal biopsies were considered necessary. Because all patients were from Japan and China, applicability to Western populations was uncertain. Normal lung showed the highest clonality, whereas later-stage lesions appeared to have higher T cell density and diversity but lower clonality.

Comments on this clone: The antigen this receptor binds is unknown. Base-call qualities are not available, and no considerably larger clone is one nucleotide away.

Between the mid-2010s and the late 2010s, the patients underwent resection in either Japan or China. Two lung cancer pathologists independently confirmed the histologic diagnosis of each case on H&E slides. FFPE tissue was used for DNA isolation with the AllPrep DNA/RNA FFPE Kit. The germline V end is reduced by 5 bases and the J end by 2 bases; junction bases left unmatched: 4. Based on the germline V gene, the CDR1 and CDR2 sequences are MNHNS and SASEGT. The CDR3 runs 14 residues from the cysteine to the phenylalanine. The CDR3 DNA has 42 bases and is translated from base 1. The immunoSEQ hsTCRbeta Kit was used to sequence TCR beta CDR3 regions from DNA. The original pipeline was this. TCR sequencing data were analysed with the ImmunoSEQ Analyzer. T cell clonality was calculated on productive rearrangements as 1 minus Pielou's evenness. T cell diversity was measured with the inverse Simpson index on productive templates. T cell density was expressed as TCR beta template counts normalized to usable DNA, with usable DNA estimated by amplifying and sequencing housekeeping genes. Two-sided Kruskal-Wallis tests were used to compare TCR metrics across histologic stages. Held by TCRdb, this immuneACCESS table contains in-frame sequences only and omits some clones. Under half of the omission traces to an unresolved V gene where checked; the cause of the rest is unknown. The V and J calls and clone size come from that table; D and trimming were worked out from the DNA. This sample holds some 5,000 clones; 80% to 90% were observed only once. The ten most abundant clones make up around a tenth of the sample.

Sequenced material: FFPE adjacent normal lung tissue. This TCR was sampled from an older donor with lung adenocarcinoma. Recombination joined TRBV6-1 with TRBJ2-7, with TRBD1 identical over 9 junction bases. This receptor carries the CDR3 CASSQGTGPYEQYF. The DNA sequence is TGTGCCAGCAGTCAGGGGACAGGGCCCTACGAGCAGTACTTC.